The clone carrying this TCR beta chain was counted a few times. The data stem from a study of blood T cell repertoires in COVID-19. The repertoire was sequenced with immunoSEQ multiplex PCR; TCRdb's copy has only in-frame clones and lacks some. The table has a few hundred thousand clones, approximately 81% seen once. The sequenced sample consisted of peripheral blood. The clonotype comes from an elderly woman with active or convalescent COVID-19.

The CDR3 nucleotides are TGTGCCAGCAGCTTAAACGGGGTTGCGAATTCACCCCTCCACTTT. Amino acids: CASSLNGVANSPLHF. The rearrangement links TRBV11-2 to TRBJ1-6, with D hard to call. The germline V gene encodes CDR1 SGHAT and CDR2 FQNNGV. This CDR3 comprises 15 residues. Trimming pared 2 bases from V and 7 bases from J, leaving 12 bases between.